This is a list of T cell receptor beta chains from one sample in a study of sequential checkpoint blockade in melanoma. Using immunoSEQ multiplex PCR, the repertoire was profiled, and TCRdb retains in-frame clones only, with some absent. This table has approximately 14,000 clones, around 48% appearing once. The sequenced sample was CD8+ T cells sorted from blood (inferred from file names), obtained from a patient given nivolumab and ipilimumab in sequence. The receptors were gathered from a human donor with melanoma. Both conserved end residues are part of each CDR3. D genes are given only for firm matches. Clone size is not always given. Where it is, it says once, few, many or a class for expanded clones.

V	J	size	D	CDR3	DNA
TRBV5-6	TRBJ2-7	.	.	CASSLQGNEQYF	TGTGCCAGCAGCTTACAGGGAAACGAGCAGTACTTC
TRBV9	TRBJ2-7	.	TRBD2	CASSQSGEPYEQYF	TGTGCCAGCAGCCAAAGCGGGGAGCCCTACGAGCAGTACTTC
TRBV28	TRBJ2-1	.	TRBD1	CASSSGQGWDEQFF	TGTGCCAGCAGTTCTGGACAGGGGTGGGATGAGCAGTTCTTC
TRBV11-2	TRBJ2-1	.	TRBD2	CASSSNSGSGNEQFF	TGTGCCAGCAGCTCGAATAGCGGGAGCGGCAATGAGCAGTTCTTC
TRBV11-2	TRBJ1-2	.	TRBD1	CASRPTGNYGYTF	TGTGCCAGCAGGCCGACAGGGAACTATGGCTACACCTTC
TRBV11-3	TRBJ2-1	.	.	CASSYRAGAYNEQFF	TGTGCCAGCAGCTACCGAGCGGGCGCCTACAATGAGCAGTTCTTC
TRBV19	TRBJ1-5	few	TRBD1	CASSIGRGPNQPQHF	TGTGCCAGTAGTATAGGGAGGGGGCCCAATCAGCCCCAGCATTTT
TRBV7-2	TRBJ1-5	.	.	CASSLGVTGNQPQHF	TGTGCCAGCAGCTTAGGGGTGACTGGCAATCAGCCCCAGCATTTT
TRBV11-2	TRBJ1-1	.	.	CASSLGLAEAFF	TGTGCCAGCAGCTTAGGTCTCGCTGAAGCTTTCTTT
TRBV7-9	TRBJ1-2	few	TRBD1	CASSWTGGSGGYTF	TGTGCCAGCAGCTGGACAGGGGGCTCCGGTGGCTACACCTTC
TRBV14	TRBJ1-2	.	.	CASSPRVGRANYGYTF	TGTGCCAGCAGCCCGCGGGTAGGTAGGGCTAACTATGGCTACACCTTC
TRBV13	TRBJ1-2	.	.	CASSFRNAYGYTF	TGTGCCAGCAGTTTCAGGAATGCCTATGGCTACACCTTC
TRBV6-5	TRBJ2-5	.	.	CASRRGQRETQYF	TGTGCCAGCAGAAGGGGCCAGAGAGAGACCCAGTACTTC
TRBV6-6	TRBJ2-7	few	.	CASSYPGPEGREQYF	TGTGCCAGCAGTTACCCCGGGCCTGAGGGTCGCGAGCAGTACTTC
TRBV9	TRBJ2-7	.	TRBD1	CASNHGQAHYEQYF	TGTGCCAGCAACCACGGACAGGCTCACTACGAGCAGTACTTC
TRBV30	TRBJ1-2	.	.	CAWPLKGTRTPGGYTF	TGTGCCTGGCCCCTCAAAGGGACACGCACGCCAGGGGGCTACACCTTC
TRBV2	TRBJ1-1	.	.	CASSEVAGGEAFF	TGTGCCAGCAGTGAAGTGGCGGGGGGGGAAGCTTTCTTT
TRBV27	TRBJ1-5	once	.	CASRTSGGWSNQPQHF	TGTGCCAGCAGAACCTCGGGGGGCTGGAGCAATCAGCCCCAGCATTTT
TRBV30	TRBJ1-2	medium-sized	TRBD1	CAWSVDRAADGYTF	TGTGCCTGGAGTGTTGACAGGGCGGCTGATGGCTACACCTTC
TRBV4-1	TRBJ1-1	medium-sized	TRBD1	CASSQGGQGFTEAFF	TGCGCCAGCAGCCAAGGGGGACAGGGGTTCACTGAAGCTTTCTTT
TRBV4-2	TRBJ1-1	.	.	CASSQQTEAFF	TGTGCCAGCAGCCAACAGACTGAAGCTTTCTTT
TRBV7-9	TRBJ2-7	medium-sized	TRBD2	CASRPAASGSVYEQYF	TGTGCCAGCAGGCCAGCGGCTAGCGGGAGTGTTTACGAGCAGTACTTC
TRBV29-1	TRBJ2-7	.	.	CSVEEGAISYEQYF	TGCAGCGTTGAAGAGGGGGCGATTTCCTACGAGCAGTACTTC
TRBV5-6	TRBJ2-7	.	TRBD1	CASSHPDRTGVTYEQYF	TGTGCCAGCAGCCATCCCGATCGGACAGGGGTCACCTACGAGCAGTACTTC
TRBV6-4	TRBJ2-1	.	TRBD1	CASSSTGLGNEQFF	TGTGCCAGCAGCTCGACAGGGTTGGGTAATGAGCAGTTCTTC
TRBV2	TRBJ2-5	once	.	CASSESFFSDSQETQYF	TGTGCCAGCAGTGAATCGTTTTTTTCGGACAGCCAAGAGACCCAGTACTTC
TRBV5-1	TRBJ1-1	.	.	CASSKGHYKTEAFF	TGCGCCAGCAGCAAGGGACACTATAAAACTGAAGCTTTCTTT
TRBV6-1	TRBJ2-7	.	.	CASSEELSGQPSYEQYF	TGTGCCAGCAGTGAAGAACTATCCGGACAGCCTTCCTACGAGCAGTACTTC
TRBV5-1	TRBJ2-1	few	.	CASSFRPYNEQFF	TGCGCCAGCAGCTTCAGGCCCTACAATGAGCAGTTCTTC
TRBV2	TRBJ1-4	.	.	CASSESVATNEKLFF	TGTGCCAGCAGTGAATCGGTTGCAACTAATGAAAAACTGTTTTTT
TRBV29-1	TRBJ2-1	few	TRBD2	CSSRKSLAGGLHNEQFF	TGCAGCAGTAGAAAGAGTCTAGCGGGAGGATTGCACAATGAGCAGTTCTTC
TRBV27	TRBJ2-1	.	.	CASSLSRLEYNEQFF	TGTGCCAGCAGTTTATCGAGACTCGAATACAATGAGCAGTTCTTC
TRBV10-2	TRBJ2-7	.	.	CASSASTGSYEQYF	TGCGCCAGCAGTGCTTCGACAGGCTCCTACGAGCAGTACTTC
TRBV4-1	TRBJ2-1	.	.	CASSYGRLGFQNEQFF	TGCGCCAGCAGCTACGGGCGACTAGGATTTCAGAATGAGCAGTTCTTC
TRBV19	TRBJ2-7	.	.	CASSIESNYEQYF	TGTGCCAGTAGTATTGAGTCTAACTACGAGCAGTACTTC
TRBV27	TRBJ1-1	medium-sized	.	CASSSTAAAEAFF	TGTGCCAGCAGTTCGACAGCCGCCGCTGAAGCTTTCTTT
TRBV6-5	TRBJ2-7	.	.	CASSLAGYEQYF	TGTGCCAGCTCCCTAGCAGGCTACGAGCAGTACTTC
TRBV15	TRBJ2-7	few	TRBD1	CATSRDLGTGVYEQYF	TGTGCCACCAGCAGAGATTTAGGGACAGGGGTCTACGAGCAGTACTTC
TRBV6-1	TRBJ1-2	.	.	CATSGGGNLYGYTF	TGTGCCACTTCGGGAGGCGGGAATCTCTATGGCTACACCTTC
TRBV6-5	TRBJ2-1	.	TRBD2	CASSPSNLLAGWRFF	TGTGCCAGCAGTCCATCAAACCTACTAGCGGGGTGGCGTTTCTTC
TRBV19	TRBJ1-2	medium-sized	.	CASSISSADGYTF	TGTGCCAGTAGTATCTCCAGCGCTGATGGCTACACCTTC
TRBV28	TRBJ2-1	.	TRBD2	CASSYLASGVDEQFF	TGTGCCAGCAGTTATCTGGCTAGCGGGGTGGATGAGCAGTTCTTC
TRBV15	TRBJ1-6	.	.	CATSEAAYNSPLHF	TGTGCCACCAGCGAGGCAGCCTATAATTCACCCCTTCACTTT
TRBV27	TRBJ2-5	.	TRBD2	CASSSRGGLAGETQYF	TGTGCCAGCAGTTCTCGGGGGGGACTAGCTGGAGAGACCCAGTACTTC
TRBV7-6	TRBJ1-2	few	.	CASSPVREEDGYTF	TGTGCCAGCAGCCCCGTTAGGGAGGAGGATGGCTACACCTTC
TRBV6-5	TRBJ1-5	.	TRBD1	CASRITGGEAQHF	TGTGCCAGCAGGATTACAGGGGGCGAGGCCCAGCATTTT
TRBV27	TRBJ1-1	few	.	CASKRGGTEAFF	TGTGCCAGCAAGCGGGGTGGGACTGAAGCTTTCTTT
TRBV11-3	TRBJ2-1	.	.	CASSLGDGEQFF	TGTGCCAGCAGCTTAGGAGATGGTGAGCAGTTCTTC
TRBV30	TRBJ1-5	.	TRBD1	CAWSETPGQGATGQPQHF	TGTGCCTGGAGTGAGACCCCGGGACAGGGGGCCACTGGTCAGCCCCAGCATTTT
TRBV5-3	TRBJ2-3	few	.	CASSLEGAEDTQYF	TGTGCCAGCAGCTTGGAAGGGGCGGAAGATACGCAGTATTTT